The source of this T cell receptor (beta chain) is a study of T cell repertoires in cytomegalovirus infection. Background on the study: Indications of both CMV infection and matching HLA type were provided by public TCR beta signatures. Study observations and caveats: The cumulative frequency of public TCR beta families identified carriers of CMV plus the relevant HLA. The ex vivo response showed dominance by HLA-C-restricted CMV-specific TCR beta clonotypes.

Many counts were recorded for this clonotype. Antigen: not known. TCRdb ran MiXCR on the reads and lists one entry per CDR3 protein. The sample includes hundreds of thousands of distinct CDR3 sequences, approximately 11% of them seen just once. The CDR3 length is 13 residues. V lost 4 bases and J 4 bases, leaving 8 bases between the germline ends. Germline CDR1 SGHVS, CDR2 FNYEAQ. The source of this sequence is a human donor in good health (CMV status not recorded). Some clones in this sample may be carry-over from other donors' samples. Specimen: PBMCs. The chain links TRBV7-6 to TRBJ2-1; D gene uncertain. Here the CDR3 DNA reads TGTGCCAGCAGCTCAAGCCGGTACAATGAGCAGTTCTTC. It yields the protein CASSSSRYNEQFF.